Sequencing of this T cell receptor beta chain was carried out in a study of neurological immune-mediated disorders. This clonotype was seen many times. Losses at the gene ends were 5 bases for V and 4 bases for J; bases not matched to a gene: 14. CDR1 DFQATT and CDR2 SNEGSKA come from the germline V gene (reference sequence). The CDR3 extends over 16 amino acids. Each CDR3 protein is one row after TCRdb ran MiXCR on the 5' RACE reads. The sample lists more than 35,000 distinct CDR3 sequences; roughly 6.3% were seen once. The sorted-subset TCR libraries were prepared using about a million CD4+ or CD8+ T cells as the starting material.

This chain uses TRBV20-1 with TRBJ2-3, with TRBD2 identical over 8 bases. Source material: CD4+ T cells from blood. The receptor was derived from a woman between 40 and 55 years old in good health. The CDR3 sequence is CSAPRPPGLGADTQYF. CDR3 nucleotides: TGCAGTGCTCCAAGACCCCCGGGACTAGGGGCAGATACGCAGTATTTT.